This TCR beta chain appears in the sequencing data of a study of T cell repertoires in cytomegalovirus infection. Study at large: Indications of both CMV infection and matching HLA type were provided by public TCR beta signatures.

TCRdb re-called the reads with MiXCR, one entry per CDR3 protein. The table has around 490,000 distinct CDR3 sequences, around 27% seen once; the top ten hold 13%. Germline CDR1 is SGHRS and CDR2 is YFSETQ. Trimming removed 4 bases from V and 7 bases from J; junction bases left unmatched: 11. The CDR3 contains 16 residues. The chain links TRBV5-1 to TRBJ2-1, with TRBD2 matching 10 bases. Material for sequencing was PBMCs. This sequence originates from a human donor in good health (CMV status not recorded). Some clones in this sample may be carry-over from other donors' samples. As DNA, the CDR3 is TGCGCCAGCAGCCCACCTTCTAGCGGGAGAGTGAATGAGCAGTTCTTC. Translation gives CASSPPSSGRVNEQFF.